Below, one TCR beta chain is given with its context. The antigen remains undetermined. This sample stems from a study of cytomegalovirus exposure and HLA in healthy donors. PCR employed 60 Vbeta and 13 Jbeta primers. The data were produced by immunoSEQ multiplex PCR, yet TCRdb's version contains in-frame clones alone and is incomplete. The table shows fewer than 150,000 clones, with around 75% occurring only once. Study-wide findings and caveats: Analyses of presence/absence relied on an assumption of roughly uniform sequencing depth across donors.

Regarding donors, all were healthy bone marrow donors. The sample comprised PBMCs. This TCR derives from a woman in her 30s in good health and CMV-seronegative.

The CDR3 region is CASRGTGNQPQHF. The CDR3 DNA is TGTGCCAGCAGGGGGACAGGGAATCAGCCCCAGCATTTT. V gene TRBV7-9 combines with J gene TRBJ1-5; 9 positions match TRBD1. V gave up 6 bases and J gave up 4 bases; unmatched junction bases: 1. The CDR3 sequence is 13 residues long. The germline CDR1 and CDR2 sequences are SEHNR and FQNEAQ (reference sequence).